The clone carrying this T cell receptor (beta chain) was found a few times. Its antigen is undetermined. The record originates from a study of post-analysis software for immune sequencing data. Across the study: There were relapsing-remitting, secondary progressive and progressive-relapsing multiple sclerosis among the disease courses included. Overall study findings and caveats: Pronounced co-clustering by F measure was evident among identically batched samples. A significant reduction in normalized Chao1 diversity was observed in multiple sclerosis patients versus controls. Five or six TRBV segments appeared more often in patients than in controls, and TRBV5-6, TRBV5-1 and TRBV20-1 were among these.

The CDR3 covers 13 residues. In germline, CDR1 is MNHNS, CDR2 SASEGT. Presence of unique molecular identifiers characterized the TCR beta cDNA libraries. T cells numbering roughly 0.9 to 10 million yielded cDNA molecules that totaled around 500,000. TCRdb analysed the PCR reads with MiXCR anew, one entry per CDR3 protein. The profile covers around 710,000 distinct CDR3 sequences, with 35% to 55% appearing a single time and 4% to 5% taken by the ten largest. This clonotype was obtained from a girl aged 5 to 17 with multiple sclerosis. The chain links TRBV6-1 to TRBJ2-5; D not certain. The assigned J gene may be wrong: the sequence end matches TRBJ2-7 better. Sequencing input: blood. CDR3 loop: CASSEAPNYEQYF. DNA for the CDR3: TGTGCCAGCAGTGAAGCCCCGAACTACGAGCAGTACTTC.